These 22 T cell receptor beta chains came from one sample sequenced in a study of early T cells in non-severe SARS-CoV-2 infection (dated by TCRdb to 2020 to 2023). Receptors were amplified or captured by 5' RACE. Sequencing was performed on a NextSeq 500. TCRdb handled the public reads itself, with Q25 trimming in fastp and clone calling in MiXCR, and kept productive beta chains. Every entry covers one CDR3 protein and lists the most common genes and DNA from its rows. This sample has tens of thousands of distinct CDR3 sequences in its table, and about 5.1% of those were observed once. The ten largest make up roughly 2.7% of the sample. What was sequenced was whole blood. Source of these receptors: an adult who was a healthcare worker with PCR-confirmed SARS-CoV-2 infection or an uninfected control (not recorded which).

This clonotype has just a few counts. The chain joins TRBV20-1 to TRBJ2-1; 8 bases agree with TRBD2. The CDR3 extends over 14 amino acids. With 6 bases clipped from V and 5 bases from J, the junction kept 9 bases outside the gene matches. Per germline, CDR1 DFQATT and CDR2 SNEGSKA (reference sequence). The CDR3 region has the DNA TGCAGTGCCGAGCGGGGCGGGGGGAACAATGAGCAGTTCTTC. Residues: CSAERGGGNNEQFF.

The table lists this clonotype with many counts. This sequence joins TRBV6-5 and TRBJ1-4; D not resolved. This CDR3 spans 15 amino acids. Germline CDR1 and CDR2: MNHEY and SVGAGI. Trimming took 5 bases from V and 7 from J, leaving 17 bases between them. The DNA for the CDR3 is TGTGCCAGCAGTAAGACCTGGGTGGGTCTTGAAAAACTGTTTTTT. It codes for CASSKTWVGLEKLFF.

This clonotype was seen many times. This CDR3 is CATVDRASGNEKLFF. Here the CDR3 DNA reads TGTGCCACTGTGGACAGGGCCAGCGGTAATGAAAAACTGTTTTTT. V and J are TRBV19 and TRBJ1-4; 8 bases fit TRBD1. Germline CDR1 is LNHDA and CDR2 is SQIVND (reference sequence). This CDR3 spans 15 amino acids. Trimming took 10 bases from V and 4 from J; bases not matched to a gene: 11. The full variable domain, rest sourced from reference TRBV19 and TRBJ1-4, is DGGITQSPKYLFRKEGQNVTLSCEQNLNHDAMYWYRQDPGQGLRLIYYSQIVNDFQKGDIAEGYSVSREKKESFPLTVTSAQKNPTAFYLCATVDRASGNEKLFFGSGTQLSVL.

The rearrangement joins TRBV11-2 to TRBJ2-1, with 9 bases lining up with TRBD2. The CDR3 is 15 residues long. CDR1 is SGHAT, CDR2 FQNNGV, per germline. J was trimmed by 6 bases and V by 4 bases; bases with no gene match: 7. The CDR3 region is CASSYLAGALNEQFF. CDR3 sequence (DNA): TGTGCCAGCAGCTACTTAGCGGGGGCACTCAATGAGCAGTTCTTC.

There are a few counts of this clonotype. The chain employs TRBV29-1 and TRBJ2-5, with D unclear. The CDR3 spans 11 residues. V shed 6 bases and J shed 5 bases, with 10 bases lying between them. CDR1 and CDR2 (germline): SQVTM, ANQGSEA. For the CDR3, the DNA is TGCAGCGTCTTAAATCTGGAGACCCAGTACTTC. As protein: CSVLNLETQYF. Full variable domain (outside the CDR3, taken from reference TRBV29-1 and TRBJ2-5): SAVISQKPSRDICQRGTSLTIQCQVDSQVTMMFWYRQQPGQSLTLIATANQGSEATYESGFVIDKFPISRPNLTFSTLTVSNMSPEDSSIYLCSVLNLETQYFGPGTRLLVL.

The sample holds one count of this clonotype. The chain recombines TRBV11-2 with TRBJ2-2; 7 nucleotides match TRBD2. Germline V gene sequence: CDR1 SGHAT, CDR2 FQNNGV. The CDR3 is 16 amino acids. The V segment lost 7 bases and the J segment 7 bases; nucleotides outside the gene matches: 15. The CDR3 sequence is CASTFWEGVKIGELFF. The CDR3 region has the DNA TGTGCCAGCACCTTTTGGGAGGGAGTGAAGATCGGGGAGCTGTTTTTT.

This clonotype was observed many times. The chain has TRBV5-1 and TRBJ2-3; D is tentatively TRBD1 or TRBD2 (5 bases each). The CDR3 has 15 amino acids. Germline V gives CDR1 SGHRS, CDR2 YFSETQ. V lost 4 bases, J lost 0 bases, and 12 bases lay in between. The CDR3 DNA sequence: TGCGCCAGCAGCCCAACCCGGGACAGCACAGATACGCAGTATTTT. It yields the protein CASSPTRDSTDTQYF.

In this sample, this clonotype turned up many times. The CDR3 protein is CASSPPRGTDTQYF. CDR3 in DNA: TGTGCCAGCAGCCCGCCCCGGGGCACAGATACGCAGTATTTT. This chain links TRBV7-8 with TRBJ2-3; D is unresolved. CDR3 length: 14 amino acids. Trimming stripped 5 bases from V and 1 base from J, with 10 bases between. The germline CDR1 and CDR2 sequences are SGHVS and FQNEAQ.

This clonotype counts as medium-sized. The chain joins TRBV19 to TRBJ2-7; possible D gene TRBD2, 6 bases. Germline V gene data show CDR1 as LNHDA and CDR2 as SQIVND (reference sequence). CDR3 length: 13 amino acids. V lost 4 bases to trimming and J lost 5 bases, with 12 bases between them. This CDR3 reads CASSNRELHEQYF. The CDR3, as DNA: TGTGCCAGTAGTAACCGGGAGCTCCACGAGCAGTACTTC.

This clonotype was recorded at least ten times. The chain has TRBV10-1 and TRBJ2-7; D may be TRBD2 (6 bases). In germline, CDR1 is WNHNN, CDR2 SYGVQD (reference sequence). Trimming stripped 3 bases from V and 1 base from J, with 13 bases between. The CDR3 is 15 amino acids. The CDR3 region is CASSELASASYEQYF. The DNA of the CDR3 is TGCGCCAGCAGTGAACTGGCTAGCGCGTCCTACGAGCAGTACTTC.

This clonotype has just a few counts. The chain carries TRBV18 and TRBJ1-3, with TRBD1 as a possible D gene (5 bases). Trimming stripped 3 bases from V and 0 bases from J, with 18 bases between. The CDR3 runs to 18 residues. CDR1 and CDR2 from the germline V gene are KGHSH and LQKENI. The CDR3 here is CASSPGTGGGGSGNTIYF. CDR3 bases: TGTGCCAGCTCACCGGGAACAGGCGGGGGAGGCTCTGGAAACACCATATATTTT. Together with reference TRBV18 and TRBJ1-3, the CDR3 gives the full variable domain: NAGVMQNPRHLVRRRGQEARLRCSPMKGHSHVYWYRQLPEEGLKFMVYLQKENIIDESGMPKERFSAEFPKEGPSILRIQQVVRGDSAAYFCASSPGTGGGGSGNTIYFGEGSWLTVV.

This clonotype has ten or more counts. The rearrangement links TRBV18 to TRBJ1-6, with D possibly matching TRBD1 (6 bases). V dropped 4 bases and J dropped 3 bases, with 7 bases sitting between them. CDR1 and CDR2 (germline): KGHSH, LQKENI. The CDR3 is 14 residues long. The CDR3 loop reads CASSQQGYNSPLHF. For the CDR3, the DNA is TGTGCCAGCTCACAACAGGGCTATAATTCACCCCTCCACTTT.

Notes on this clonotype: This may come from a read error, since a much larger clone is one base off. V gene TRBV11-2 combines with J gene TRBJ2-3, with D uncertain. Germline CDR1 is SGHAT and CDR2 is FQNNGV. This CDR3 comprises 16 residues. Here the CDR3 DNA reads TGTGCCTGCAGCTTAGATCTAGACTCTAGCACAGATACGCAGTATTTT. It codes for CACSLDLDSSTDTQYF.

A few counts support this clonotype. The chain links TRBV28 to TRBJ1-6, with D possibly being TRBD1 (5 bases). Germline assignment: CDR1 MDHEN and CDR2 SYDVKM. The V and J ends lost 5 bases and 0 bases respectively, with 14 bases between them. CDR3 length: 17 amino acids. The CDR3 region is CASSPPPTGSYNSPLHF. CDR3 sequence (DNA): TGTGCCAGCAGTCCCCCTCCCACAGGCTCCTATAATTCACCCCTCCACTTT.

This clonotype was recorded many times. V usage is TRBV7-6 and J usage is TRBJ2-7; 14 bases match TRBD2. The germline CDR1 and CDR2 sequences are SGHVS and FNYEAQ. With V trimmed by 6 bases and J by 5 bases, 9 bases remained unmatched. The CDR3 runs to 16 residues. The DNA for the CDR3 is TGTGCCAGCAGTAAGTCGACTAGCGGGAGGGCGAACGAGCAGTACTTC. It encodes CASSKSTSGRANEQYF.

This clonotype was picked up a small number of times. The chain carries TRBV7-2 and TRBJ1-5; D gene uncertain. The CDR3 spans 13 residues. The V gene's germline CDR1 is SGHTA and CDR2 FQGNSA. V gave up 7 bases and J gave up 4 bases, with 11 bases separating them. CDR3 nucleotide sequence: TGTGCCAGCACCCCATCGGTAAATCAGCCCCAGCATTTT. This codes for CASTPSVNQPQHF.

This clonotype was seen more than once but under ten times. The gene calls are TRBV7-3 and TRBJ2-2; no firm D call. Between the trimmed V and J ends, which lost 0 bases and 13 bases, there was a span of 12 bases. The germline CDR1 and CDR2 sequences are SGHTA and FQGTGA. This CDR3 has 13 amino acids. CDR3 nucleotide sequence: TGTGCCAGCAGCTTAACTTACGGAGTGGGGCTGTTTTTT. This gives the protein CASSLTYGVGLFF.

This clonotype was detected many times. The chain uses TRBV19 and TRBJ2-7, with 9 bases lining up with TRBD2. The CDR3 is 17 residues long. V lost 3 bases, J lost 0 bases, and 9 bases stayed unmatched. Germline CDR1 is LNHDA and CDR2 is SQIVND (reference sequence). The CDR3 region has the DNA TGTGCCAGTAGTATGGGTAGCGGGAGCGTCCCCTCCTACGAGCAGTACTTC. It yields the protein CASSMGSGSVPSYEQYF.

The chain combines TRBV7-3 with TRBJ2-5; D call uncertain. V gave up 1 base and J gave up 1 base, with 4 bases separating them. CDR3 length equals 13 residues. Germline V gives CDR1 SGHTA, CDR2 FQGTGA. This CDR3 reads CASSLKTQETQYF. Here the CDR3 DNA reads TGTGCCAGCAGCTTAAAAACCCAAGAGACCCAGTACTTC. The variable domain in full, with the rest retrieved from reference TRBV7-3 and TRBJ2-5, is GAGVSQTPSNKVTEKGKYVELRCDPISGHTALYWYRQSLGQGPEFLIYFQGTGAADDSGLPNDRFFAVRPEGSVSTLKIQRTERGDSAVYLCASSLKTQETQYFGPGTRLLVL.

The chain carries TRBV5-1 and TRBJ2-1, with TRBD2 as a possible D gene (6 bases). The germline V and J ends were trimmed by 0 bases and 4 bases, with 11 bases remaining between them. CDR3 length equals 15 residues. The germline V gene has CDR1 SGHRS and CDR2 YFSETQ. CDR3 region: CASSLAGAVYNEQFF. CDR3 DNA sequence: TGCGCCAGCAGCTTGGCGGGAGCGGTGTACAATGAGCAGTTCTTC.

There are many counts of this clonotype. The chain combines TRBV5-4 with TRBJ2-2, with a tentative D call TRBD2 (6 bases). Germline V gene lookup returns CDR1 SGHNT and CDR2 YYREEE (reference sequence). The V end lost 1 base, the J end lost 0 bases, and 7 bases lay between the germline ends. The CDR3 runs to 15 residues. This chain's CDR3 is CASSLREPNTGELFF. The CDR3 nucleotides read TGTGCCAGCAGCTTGCGGGAGCCGAACACCGGGGAGCTGTTTTTT.

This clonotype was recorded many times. This CDR3 reads CASRFWGSEQFF. CDR3 DNA: TGTGCCAGCAGGTTCTGGGGGTCAGAGCAGTTCTTC. V is TRBV11-2 and J is TRBJ2-1, with D possibly being TRBD1 or TRBD2 (5 bases each). CDR1 is SGHAT, CDR2 FQNNGV, per germline. Trimming left V 6 bases short and J 10 bases short, with 13 bases between. The CDR3 is 12 residues long.